The TCR beta chain under discussion was sequenced for a study of T cell repertoires in cytomegalovirus infection. A single record per CDR3 protein comes from TCRdb applying MiXCR to the reads. Altogether approximately 190,000 distinct CDR3 sequences are present, about 30% being singletons, with the ten largest covering 30% to 35%. Study conclusions and caveats: Carriers of CMV and the relevant HLA type were discriminated by public TCR beta frequency.

Deletions cut 0 bases from V and 5 bases from J, with 13 bases between. Germline-derived CDR1 and CDR2 are ENHRY and SYGVKD. There are 15 residues in the CDR3. This clonotype appeared a few times. Its target is unknown. Sequences were obtained from PBMCs. This receptor was obtained from a human donor in good health (CMV status not recorded). Some clones in this sample may be carry-over from other donors' samples. The chain links TRBV10-3 to TRBJ1-2; D gene ambiguous. CDR3: CAISESRSADYGYTF. DNA for the CDR3: TGTGCCATCAGTGAGTCGAGAAGCGCAGATTATGGCTACACCTTC.